The 29 T cell receptor beta chains below all came from one sample that was sequenced in a study of PD-L1 blockade in urothelial cancer. Profiled with immunoSEQ multiplex PCR; TCRdb holds only in-frame clones, not every one. The sample lists tens of thousands of clones; over 75% were seen once. Sequencing was performed on PBMCs, taken around atezolizumab (anti-PD-L1) treatment. All receptors come from a man aged 35-49 years with urothelial cancer.

This clone has only a few counts. The chain carries TRBV19 and TRBJ1-5; 9 bases map to TRBD1. Germline V gene data show CDR1 as LNHDA and CDR2 as SQIVND (reference sequence). The length of the CDR3 is 15 residues. The V gene end was trimmed by 7 bases and the J gene end by 4 bases; junction bases not matched to a gene: 8. The CDR3 loop reads CASTPPTGGNQPQHF. CDR3 nucleotide sequence: TGTGCCAGTACGCCCCCGACAGGGGGTAATCAGCCCCAGCATTTT.

This chain joins TRBV7-3 and TRBJ2-5; D call uncertain. The CDR3 runs 13 residues. With 1 base removed from V and 1 base from J, the gap between germline ends came to 4 bases. Per germline, CDR1 SGHTA and CDR2 FQGTGA. The CDR3 reads CASSLRPQETQYF. The DNA for the CDR3 is TGTGCCAGCAGCTTAAGGCCCCAAGAGACCCAGTACTTC.

This chain connects TRBV15 to TRBJ2-3; D not certain. V was trimmed by 3 bases and J by 2 bases, leaving 18 bases between them. The CDR3 is 17 amino acids. Per germline, CDR1 LNHNV and CDR2 YYDKDF (reference sequence). The CDR3 coding sequence is TGTGCCACCAGCAGGGGTGAAGCGAGCCAGATCACAGATACGCAGTATTTT. Its protein is CATSRGEASQITDTQYF. Drawing the rest from reference TRBV15 and TRBJ2-3, the complete variable domain is DAMVIQNPRYQVTQFGKPVTLSCSQTLNHNVMYWYQQKSSQAPKLLFHYYDKDFNNEADTPDNFQSRRPNTSFCFLDIRSPGLGDTAMYLCATSRGEASQITDTQYFGPGTRLTVL.

DNA for the CDR3: TGTGCCAGCAAGGCAGGTAATCAGCCCCAGCATTTT. Protein sequence: CASKAGNQPQHF. V is TRBV28 and J is TRBJ1-5; no clear D gene. The V end lost 7 bases, the J end lost 4 bases, and 8 bases lay between the germline ends. The germline gives CDR1 MDHEN, CDR2 SYDVKM. This CDR3 has 12 residues.

This sequence joins TRBV27 and TRBJ1-1; 7 bases map to TRBD1. CDR3 size: 16 residues. The germline gives CDR1 MNHEY, CDR2 SMNVEV (reference sequence). V lost 5 bases and J lost 1; bases outside the gene matches: 10. The CDR3 protein is CASSTIQGSGNTEAFF. The CDR3, as DNA: TGTGCCAGCAGTACCATACAGGGGTCGGGGAACACTGAAGCTTTCTTT.

The rearrangement links TRBV4-1 to TRBJ2-7; 8 positions match TRBD2. The germline CDR1 and CDR2 sequences are MGHRA and YSYEKL. This CDR3 region has 17 residues. Trimming took 1 base from V and 1 from J; bases not matched to a gene: 9. CDR3 nucleotide sequence: TGCGCCAGCAGCCAAGGAAAGATGCGGGAGGTATCCTACGAGCAGTACTTC. Its translation: CASSQGKMREVSYEQYF.

This rearrangement joins TRBV5-1 to TRBJ2-3, with 8 bases lining up with TRBD2. CDR1 SGHRS and CDR2 YFSETQ come from the germline V gene. This CDR3 contains 16 residues. V shed 1 base, J shed 1 base, and the junction held 5 bases outside the gene matches. The CDR3 region has the DNA TGCGCCAGCAGCTTGAAGAGAGCGGGAGGCACAGATACGCAGTATTTT. This gives the protein CASSLKRAGGTDTQYF.

J is TRBJ2-7 and V is TRBV30, with 7 bases lining up with TRBD2. V shed 2 bases and J 4 bases; nucleotides not matched to a gene: 8. Germline V CDR1 and CDR2: GTSNPN, SVGIG (reference sequence). The CDR3 is 14 amino acids. The CDR3 loop is CAWSTGGSMYEQYF. The CDR3 DNA reads as TGTGCCTGGAGTACGGGAGGCTCGATGTACGAGCAGTACTTC. Combining the CDR3 with reference TRBV30 and TRBJ2-7 gives the whole variable domain SQTIHQWPATLVQPVGSPLSLECTVEGTSNPNLYWYRQAAGRGLQLLFYSVGIGQISSEVPQNLSASRPQDRQFILSSKKLLLSDSGFYLCAWSTGGSMYEQYFGPGTRLTVT.

CDR3 nucleotide sequence: TGTGCCAGCAGCCTAGGGGGCTCCTACAATGAGCAGTTCTTC. This encodes CASSLGGSYNEQFF. The chain has TRBV5-4 and TRBJ2-1, with a weak D call TRBD1 (6 bases). The CDR3 contains 14 residues. CDR1 and CDR2 from the germline V gene are SGHNT and YYREEE (reference sequence). The V end was cut by 4 bases, the J end by 0 bases, with 8 bases between.

The CDR3 here is CASKSPRPTEAFF. The DNA for the CDR3 is TGTGCCAGCAAATCTCCCAGGCCCACTGAAGCTTTCTTT. This chain uses TRBV7-2 with TRBJ1-1; D remains ambiguous. From germline, CDR1 is SGHTA and CDR2 FQGNSA. The CDR3 is 13 residues long. With 7 bases removed from V and 4 bases from J, the gap between germline ends came to 13 bases.

The chain uses TRBV18 and TRBJ1-5; D not certain. Deletions cut 3 bases from V and 5 bases from J, with 11 bases between. Germline assignment: CDR1 KGHSH and CDR2 LQKENI. CDR3 length equals 14 residues. The DNA of the CDR3 is TGTGCCAGCTCACCGCCTCCTGGCCATCAGCCCCAGCATTTT. This codes for CASSPPPGHQPQHF.

The chain recombines TRBV2 with TRBJ1-1; TRBD1 agrees at 10 bases. The germline V gene has CDR1 SNHLY and CDR2 FYNNEI. The CDR3 runs 16 residues. After removal of 6 bases from V and 5 bases from J, the junction contained 12 bases not matched to a gene. The CDR3 region has the DNA TGTGCCAGCAGGGTACAGACAGGGGGCAAAGGAACTGAAGCTTTCTTT. It specifies CASRVQTGGKGTEAFF.

This sequence joins TRBV19 and TRBJ2-3, with 8 nucleotides matching TRBD2. This CDR3 comprises 13 residues. Germline V gene lookup returns CDR1 LNHDA and CDR2 SQIVND (reference sequence). V trimming: 5 bases; J trimming: 5 bases; junction bases outside the gene matches: 3. CDR3 sequence: CASSGAGGDTQYF. The CDR3 coding sequence is TGTGCCAGTAGTGGGGCGGGAGGAGATACGCAGTATTTT.

The chain uses TRBV2 and TRBJ1-2, with 7 bases identical to TRBD1. The CDR3 has 14 residues. The V and J ends lost 2 bases and 8 bases, in that order; junction bases with no gene match: 8. From germline, CDR1 is SNHLY and CDR2 FYNNEI. CDR3 in DNA: TGTGCCAGCAGTGAAATTGTAGGGGGCGGGGGCTACACCTTC. Translated: CASSEIVGGGGYTF.

J is TRBJ2-3 and V is TRBV4-3, with 10 bases fitting TRBD2. This CDR3 contains 16 residues. Losses at the gene ends were 2 bases for V and 2 bases for J; bases not matched to a gene: 4. CDR1 is LGHNA and CDR2 is YSLEER in the germline V gene. The CDR3 DNA is TGCGCCAGCAGCCAAATAAGCGGGAGGGCCACAGATACGCAGTATTTT. Translating gives CASSQISGRATDTQYF.

The chain carries TRBV6-1 and TRBJ1-5, with 7 bases identical to TRBD1. J lost 2 bases, V lost 6 bases, and 7 bases had no gene match. The germline gives CDR1 MNHNS, CDR2 SASEGT. The CDR3 is 15 residues long. Written as DNA, the CDR3 is TGTGCCAGCAGAGACAGGGCCAGGGGCAATCAGCCCCAGCATTTT. This codes for CASRDRARGNQPQHF.

The chain combines TRBV19 with TRBJ2-1; 9 nucleotides match TRBD1. V dropped 5 bases and J dropped 4; count of bases not matched to a gene: 3. The CDR3 runs to 14 residues. Germline assignment: CDR1 LNHDA and CDR2 SQIVND (reference sequence). CDR3 residues: CASSLGTGYNEQFF. The CDR3 nucleotides are TGTGCCAGTAGTCTGGGGACAGGGTACAATGAGCAGTTCTTC.

The chain is built from TRBV28 and TRBJ2-1; D gene unclear. Deletions cut 10 bases from V and 7 bases from J, with 8 bases between. The CDR3 loop spans 10 amino acids. Germline CDR1 MDHEN, CDR2 SYDVKM. The CDR3 region is CATWRNEQFF. The CDR3 DNA reads as TGTGCCACCTGGAGAAATGAGCAGTTCTTC.

The chain combines TRBV7-3 with TRBJ2-1; D is possibly TRBD1 (6 bases). The CDR3 is made up of 15 amino acids. Trimming removed 4 bases from V and 0 bases from J, with 10 bases in between. Germline V gene lookup returns CDR1 SGHTA and CDR2 FQGTGA. The CDR3 bases are TGTGCCAGCAGCTCGGACAGTAGCTCCTACAATGAGCAGTTCTTC. Its protein is CASSSDSSSYNEQFF.

This chain links TRBV28 with TRBJ1-1; D call uncertain. Between the trimmed V and J ends, which lost 6 bases and 5 bases, there was a span of 7 bases. CDR3 length: 11 amino acids. Germline V lookup: CDR1 MDHEN, CDR2 SYDVKM. CDR3 in amino acids: CASRLNTEAFF. DNA for the CDR3: TGTGCCAGCAGACTTAATACTGAAGCTTTCTTT.

The chain joins TRBV29-1 to TRBJ2-5; D is possibly TRBD2 (5 bases). Trimming took 3 bases from V and 1 from J, leaving 9 bases between them. Germline V gives CDR1 SQVTM, CDR2 ANQGSEA. There are 13 residues in the CDR3. In DNA, the CDR3 is TGCAGCGTTGAGGGTCTAGCCCAAGAGACCCAGTACTTC. It is translated as CSVEGLAQETQYF.

This clone was recorded once. The CDR3 DNA sequence: TGTGCCAGCAGTTTATCAGGGTTCTCTGGAAACACCATATATTTT. It yields the protein CASSLSGFSGNTIYF. The V and J genes are TRBV28 and TRBJ1-3, with D possibly matching TRBD1 (5 bases). Looked up from germline, CDR1 is MDHEN and CDR2 is SYDVKM. The germline V and J ends were trimmed by 1 base and 0 bases, with 7 bases remaining between them. This CDR3 region has 15 residues.

This chain links TRBV5-1 with TRBJ1-5; D possibly corresponds to TRBD1 (6 bases). This CDR3 contains 14 residues. The germline V gene has CDR1 SGHRS and CDR2 YFSETQ. Trimming removed 5 bases from V and 7 bases from J, with 16 bases in between. This chain's CDR3 is CASSPTGLNQPQHF. In DNA form, the CDR3 reads TGCGCCAGCAGTCCTACAGGGTTAAACCAGCCCCAGCATTTT.

The rearrangement links TRBV11-2 to TRBJ2-2, with D perhaps matching TRBD1 (6 bases). Germline V CDR1 and CDR2: SGHAT, FQNNGV. The CDR3 is 15 amino acids. V shed 6 bases and J shed 1 base, with 12 bases lying between them. The CDR3 sequence: CASRRGQRNTGELFF. CDR3 in DNA: TGTGCCAGCAGACGCGGACAGAGGAACACCGGGGAGCTGTTTTTT. The variable domain in full, with the rest retrieved from reference TRBV11-2 and TRBJ2-2, is EAGVAQSPRYKIIEKRQSVAFWCNPISGHATLYWYQQILGQGPKLLIQFQNNGVVDDSQLPKDRFSAERLKGVDSTLKIQPAKLEDSAVYLCASRRGQRNTGELFFGEGSRLTVL.

The chain carries TRBV7-8 and TRBJ1-1; a possible D gene is TRBD1 (5 bases). This CDR3 region has 13 residues. Trimming removed 6 bases at V and 1 base at J, with 9 bases between. Germline-derived CDR1 and CDR2 are SGHVS and FQNEAQ. The CDR3 protein is CASSWGGNTEAFF. Here the CDR3 DNA reads TGTGCCAGCAGTTGGGGGGGGAACACTGAAGCTTTCTTT.

The chain employs TRBV5-1 and TRBJ1-3; D gene uncertain. Trimming took 0 bases from V and 2 from J, leaving 6 bases between them. Germline lookup yields CDR1 SGHRS and CDR2 YFSETQ. This CDR3 is 14 amino acids long. This CDR3 is CASSLGQAGNTIYF. The CDR3 DNA reads as TGCGCCAGCAGCTTGGGGCAGGCTGGAAACACCATATATTTT. The full variable domain, in which reference TRBV5-1 and TRBJ1-3 provide the parts outside the CDR3, is KAGVTQTPRYLIKTRGQQVTLSCSPISGHRSVSWYQQTPGQGLQFLFEYFSETQRNKGNFPGRFSGRQFSNSRSEMNVSTLELGDSALYLCASSLGQAGNTIYFGEGSWLTVV.

The chain links TRBV5-1 to TRBJ2-1, with a possible D match to TRBD2 (6 bases). The germline V and J ends were trimmed by 4 bases and 0 bases, with 14 bases remaining between them. This CDR3 spans 16 amino acids. Germline V gene sequence: CDR1 SGHRS, CDR2 YFSETQ. The CDR3 region is CASSPGGASSYNEQFF. CDR3 nucleotides: TGCGCCAGCAGCCCCGGCGGGGCCAGCTCCTACAATGAGCAGTTCTTC.

This clone was observed once. This chain links TRBV19 with TRBJ2-1; 11 nucleotides line up with TRBD2. The CDR3 loop spans 15 amino acids. V lost 4 bases and J lost 12; bases outside the gene matches: 11. Germline V lookup: CDR1 LNHDA, CDR2 SQIVND (reference sequence). The CDR3 sequence is CASSTQSGLAAGQFF. In DNA, the CDR3 is TGTGCCAGTAGTACCCAGTCGGGACTAGCGGCGGGGCAGTTCTTC.

The gene calls are TRBV9 and TRBJ2-7, with 7 bases matching TRBD2. This CDR3 spans 19 amino acids. The V segment lost 4 bases and the J segment 5 bases; nucleotides outside the gene matches: 24. Germline-derived CDR1 and CDR2 are SGDLS and YYNGEE. The CDR3 loop reads CASSPGPGSSEKRDHEQYF. CDR3 coding DNA: TGTGCCAGCAGCCCCGGTCCTGGGTCTAGTGAGAAGCGGGATCACGAGCAGTACTTC.